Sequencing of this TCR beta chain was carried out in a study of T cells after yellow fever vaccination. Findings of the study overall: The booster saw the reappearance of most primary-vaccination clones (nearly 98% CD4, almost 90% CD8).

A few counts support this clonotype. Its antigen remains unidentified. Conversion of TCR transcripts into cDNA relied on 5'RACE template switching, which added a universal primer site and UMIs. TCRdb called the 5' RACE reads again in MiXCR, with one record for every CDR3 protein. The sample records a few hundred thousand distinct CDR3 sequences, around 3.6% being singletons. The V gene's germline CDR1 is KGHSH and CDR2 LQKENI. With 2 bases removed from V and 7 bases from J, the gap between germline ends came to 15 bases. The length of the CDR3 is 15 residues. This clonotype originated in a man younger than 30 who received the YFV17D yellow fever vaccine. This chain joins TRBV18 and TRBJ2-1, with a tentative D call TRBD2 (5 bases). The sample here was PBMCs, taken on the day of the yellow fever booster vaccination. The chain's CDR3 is CASSPKATPGNEQFF. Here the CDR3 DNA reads TGTGCCAGCTCACCAAAGGCCACCCCGGGGAATGAGCAGTTCTTC.